The following is a TCR beta chain sequence with its context. The antigen is unknown. This sample was included in a study of beta chain features in type 1 diabetes. Study in general: Age, gender and cell yields were alike across patients and healthy donors. Study-level results: Patients' naive, central memory and regulatory TCRB repertoires appeared more alike than those of healthy donors. Junctions at VDJ sites from type 1 diabetes patients had fewer insertions and more deletions.

Looked up from germline, CDR1 is MNHEY and CDR2 is SVGAGI. The germline V and J ends were trimmed by 2 bases and 2 bases, with 10 bases remaining between them. The CDR3 covers 16 residues. Expressed TCRB transcripts were sequenced after all isolated RNA was converted to cDNA. Assay used: immunoSEQ multiplex PCR; TCRdb lists only in-frame clones, some missing. The sample shows under 250,000 clones, approximately 14% of them seen only once. This receptor was taken from a woman between 35 and 50 years old in good health. J is TRBJ2-6 and V is TRBV6-5, with D perhaps TRBD2 (5 bases). Sequenced sample: naive CD4+ T cells from blood. The CDR3, as DNA: TGTGCCAGCAGTTACATTGAGGGAACTGGGGCCAACGTCCTGACTTTC. Its protein product is CASSYIEGTGANVLTF.